The clone carrying this TCR beta chain was observed many times. Its antigen is unidentified. Germline CDR1 and CDR2: SNHLY and FYNNEI. The CDR3 runs 15 residues. Trimming pared 5 bases from V and 2 bases from J, leaving 12 bases between. cDNA prepared by RNA extraction and subsequent reverse transcription served as the template for sequencing. Produced via immunoSEQ multiplex PCR; TCRdb's table is partial and in-frame only. The repertoire holds 200,000 to 250,000 clones, with roughly 64% as singletons. Indicated treatment: oral pan-JAK inhibitor, 5-10 mg twice daily. The sample originates from a study of CD8+ T cells in alopecia areata. Study-wide context: Tofacitinib treatment spanned 6 to 18 months, with 6 months off drug afterward.

Findings and limits, study-wide: Among the top 100, expanded CD8+ clones were significantly decreased by tofacitinib, as was scalp clonality. Many of the expanded lesional clones endured in scalp and blood while on tofacitinib. The study found higher clonality in lesional than normal scalp, especially in alopecia totalis/universalis.

The J gene is TRBJ2-2, the V gene TRBV2; weak D call: TRBD2 (6 bases). The clonotype was recovered from a human donor with alopecia areata. The input for sequencing was CD4+ T cells sorted from blood, taken at week 4, from a patient treated with tofacitinib. DNA for the CDR3: TGTGCCAGCAGTAGGGACTCCACTAACACCGGGGAGCTGTTTTTT. Translated, it gives CASSRDSTNTGELFF.